A selection of T cell receptor beta chains follows, all from one sample in a study of cytomegalovirus exposure and HLA in healthy donors. The method was immunoSEQ multiplex PCR; TCRdb's version includes in-frame clones alone and lacks a portion of them. The sample includes tens of thousands of clones, 93% of them seen just once. Material: PBMCs. Every receptor here comes from a woman in her 30s in good health and CMV-seronegative. CDR3s include the opening cysteine and the closing phenylalanine or tryptophan. A D gene is named only where the DNA matches it firmly. Clone size is shown for a subset of rows, as once, few, many or a class of expanded clone.

clone_size,v_call,d_call,j_call,cdr3_length,cdr3_nt,cdr3_aa
-,TRBV4-1,TRBD2,TRBJ2-1,16,TGCGCCAGCAGCCGTTATGGGAGCGGGAGTCGGGATGAGCAGTTCTTC,CASSRYGSGSRDEQFF
-,TRBV27,-,TRBJ1-1,14,TGTGCCAGCAGTTTAAGGGGGACCAACACTGAAGCTTTCTTT,CASSLRGTNTEAFF
-,TRBV27,-,TRBJ1-6,15,TGTGCCAGCAGTTTATCGGCGCAGGGGAATTCACCCCTCCACTTT,CASSLSAQGNSPLHF
-,TRBV9,-,TRBJ2-7,15,TGTGCCAGCAGCGTAGATTACAGGTCATACGACGAGCAGTACTTC,CASSVDYRSYDEQYF
-,TRBV30,-,TRBJ2-7,14,TGTGCCTGGTTCGACAGCCAGAGCTCCTACGAGCAGTACTTC,CAWFDSQSSYEQYF
-,TRBV7-9,-,TRBJ2-5,14,TGTGCCAGCAGCTTAGGTCGCGGGGAGGAGACCCAGTACTTC,CASSLGRGEETQYF
-,TRBV27,-,TRBJ2-3,15,TGTGCCAGCAGTTTCAGGGGACCCAGCACAGATACGCAGTATTTT,CASSFRGPSTDTQYF
once,TRBV6-5,-,TRBJ1-2,13,TGTGCCAGCACTAAGGATCTGGGAGGCGGCTACACCTTC,CASTKDLGGGYTF
-,TRBV5-1,TRBD1,TRBJ2-1,15,TGCGCCAGCAGCTTCAGACAGGGTACCTACAATGAGCAGTTCTTC,CASSFRQGTYNEQFF
-,TRBV28,-,TRBJ1-5,14,TGTGCCAGCAGTTTATTCCGGGGCAATCAGCCCCAGCATTTT,CASSLFRGNQPQHF
-,TRBV5-6,-,TRBJ1-2,12,TGTGCCAGCAGCTTGGGACAGAGCCTCTACACCTTC,CASSLGQSLYTF
-,TRBV7-3,TRBD2,TRBJ2-1,19,TGTGCCAGCAGCTTATTCACAGGGGCCCTAGCGGGAAGGGGGGATGAGCAGTTCTTC,CASSLFTGALAGRGDEQFF
-,TRBV2,-,TRBJ2-1,14,TGTGCCAGCAGTCTACGACTAATTAGTAATGAGCAGTTCTTC,CASSLRLISNEQFF
-,TRBV23-1,-,TRBJ1-2,17,TGCGCCAGCAGTCACCAGACCCAGATTACAGCTACCTATGGCTACACCTTC,CASSHQTQITATYGYTF
once,TRBV7-6,-,TRBJ1-4,16,TGTGCCAGCAGCTTAGGTCTGACAGGCTATAATGAAAAACTGTTTTTT,CASSLGLTGYNEKLFF
-,TRBV9,TRBD1,TRBJ2-2,15,TGTGCCAGCAGCGTCGGGACAGCCAACACCGGGGAGCTGTTTTTT,CASSVGTANTGELFF
-,TRBV2,-,TRBJ1-1,11,TGTGCCAGCAGACAGGGAACTGAAGCTTTCTTT,CASRQGTEAFF